This TCR beta chain was obtained from a study of cytomegalovirus exposure and HLA in healthy donors. Primers: 60 Vbeta forward and 13 Jbeta reverse. Profiled with immunoSEQ multiplex PCR; TCRdb holds only in-frame clones, not every one. Among 130,000 or so clones, roughly three quarters were seen once, and the ten largest hold approximately 1.5%. V lost 4 bases and J lost 6; bases outside the gene matches: 8. In germline, CDR1 is SGHRS, CDR2 YFSETQ. The CDR3 is 14 residues long. The TCR sequence derives from a woman between 18 and 30 years old in good health and CMV-seronegative. The V and J genes are TRBV5-1 and TRBJ2-3; TRBD2 matches at 7 bases. The specimen sequenced was PBMCs. CDR3 sequence reads: CASSLGRVGDTQYF. The CDR3 coding sequence is TGCGCCAGCAGCCTGGGGAGGGTCGGTGATACGCAGTATTTT. The whole variable domain, filled in from reference TRBV5-1 and TRBJ2-3, reads KAGVTQTPRYLIKTRGQQVTLSCSPISGHRSVSWYQQTPGQGLQFLFEYFSETQRNKGNFPGRFSGRQFSNSRSEMNVSTLELGDSALYLCASSLGRVGDTQYFGPGTRLTVL.